These 4 T cell receptor beta chains came from one sample sequenced in a study of metastatic and nonmetastatic thyroid tumors. None of the patients had undergone any treatment ahead of thyroid surgery. MiXCR reprocessed the PCR reads for TCRdb. This sample has tens of thousands of clones, with 12% found just once. Sequencing input: blood. The receptors originated from a male donor with papillary thyroid cancer or a benign thyroid nodule (not recorded which). Some clones in this sample may be carry-over from other donors' samples.

This clone was seen at least ten times. The chain recombines TRBV5-1 with TRBJ2-2; 10 bases align to TRBD2. With V trimmed by 1 base and J by 6 bases, 3 bases remained unmatched. This CDR3 is 15 amino acids long. Germline lookup yields CDR1 SGHRS and CDR2 YFSETQ. The DNA for the CDR3 is TGCGCCAGCAGCTTGAGCCTAGCGGGGGCCGGGGAGCTGTTTTTT. Residues: CASSLSLAGAGELFF.

This clone has at least ten counts. V and J are TRBV7-2 and TRBJ1-1; tentatively, D is TRBD1 (5 bases). V dropped 5 bases and J dropped 4 bases, with 14 bases sitting between them. Germline values: CDR1 SGHTA, CDR2 FQGNSA. The CDR3 has 14 amino acids. Written as DNA, the CDR3 is TGTGCCAGCAGCGGACAAAGAAGGGGCACTGAAGCTTTCTTT. Protein sequence: CASSGQRRGTEAFF.

This clone has at least ten counts. The V gene is TRBV15, the J gene TRBJ2-3; no clear D. Germline assignment: CDR1 LNHNV and CDR2 YYDKDF (reference sequence). Trimming removed 4 bases at V and 6 bases at J, with 20 bases between. The length of the CDR3 is 16 residues. CDR3 in amino acids: CATSITTSGGRDTQYF. As DNA, the CDR3 is TGTGCCACCAGCATTACGACCTCCGGCGGAAGGGATACGCAGTATTTT.

This clone was counted many times. V usage is TRBV19 and J usage is TRBJ1-1, with D possibly being TRBD1 (5 bases). Germline V gene lookup returns CDR1 LNHDA and CDR2 SQIVND (reference sequence). Trimming left V 1 base short and J 5 bases short, with 14 bases between. This CDR3 region has 15 residues. CDR3 coding DNA: TGTGCCAGTAGTATAGCAGGCGGGGGAGGAACTGAAGCTTTCTTT. Translating gives CASSIAGGGGTEAFF.